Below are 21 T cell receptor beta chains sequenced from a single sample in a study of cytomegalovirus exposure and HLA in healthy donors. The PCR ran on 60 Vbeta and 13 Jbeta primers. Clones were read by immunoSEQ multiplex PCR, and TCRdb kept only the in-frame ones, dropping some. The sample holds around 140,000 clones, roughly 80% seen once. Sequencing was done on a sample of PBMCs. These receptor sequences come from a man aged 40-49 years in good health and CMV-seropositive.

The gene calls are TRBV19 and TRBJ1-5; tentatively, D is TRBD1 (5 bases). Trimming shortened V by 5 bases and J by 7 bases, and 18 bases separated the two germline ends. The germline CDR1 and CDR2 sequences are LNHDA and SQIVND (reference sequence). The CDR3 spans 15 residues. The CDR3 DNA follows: TGTGCCAGTAGTCAACGGGCAGGGAGGGCCCAGCCCCAGCATTTT. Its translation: CASSQRAGRAQPQHF.

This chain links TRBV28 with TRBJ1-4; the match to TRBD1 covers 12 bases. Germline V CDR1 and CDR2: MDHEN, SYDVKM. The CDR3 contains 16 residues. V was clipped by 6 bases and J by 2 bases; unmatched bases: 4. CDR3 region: CASRGTGGGTNEKLFF. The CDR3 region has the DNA TGTGCCAGCAGGGGGACAGGGGGCGGGACTAATGAAAAACTGTTTTTT.

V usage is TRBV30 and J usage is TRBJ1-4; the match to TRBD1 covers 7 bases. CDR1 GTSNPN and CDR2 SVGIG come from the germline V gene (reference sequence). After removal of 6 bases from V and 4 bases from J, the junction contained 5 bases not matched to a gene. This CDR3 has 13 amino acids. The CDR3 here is CACPGTDNEKLFF. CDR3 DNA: TGTGCCTGTCCCGGGACAGATAATGAAAAACTGTTTTTT.

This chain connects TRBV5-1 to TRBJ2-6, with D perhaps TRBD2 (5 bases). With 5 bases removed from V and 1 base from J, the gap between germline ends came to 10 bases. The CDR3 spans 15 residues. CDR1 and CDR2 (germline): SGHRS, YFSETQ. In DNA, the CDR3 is TGCGCCAGCAGTCGGACTTCTTCTGGGGCCAACGTCCTGACTTTC. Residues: CASSRTSSGANVLTF.

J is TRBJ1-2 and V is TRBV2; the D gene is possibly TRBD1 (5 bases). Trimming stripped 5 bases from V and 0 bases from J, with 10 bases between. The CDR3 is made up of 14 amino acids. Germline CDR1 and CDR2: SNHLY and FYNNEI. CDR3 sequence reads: CASSSDRSNYGYTF. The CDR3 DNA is TGTGCCAGCAGTTCTGACAGATCTAACTATGGCTACACCTTC. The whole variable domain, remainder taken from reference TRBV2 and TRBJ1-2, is EPEVTQTPSHQVTQMGQEVILRCVPISNHLYFYWYRQILGQKVEFLVSFYNNEISEKSEIFDDQFSVERPDGSNFTLKIRSTKLEDSAMYFCASSSDRSNYGYTFGSGTRLTVV.

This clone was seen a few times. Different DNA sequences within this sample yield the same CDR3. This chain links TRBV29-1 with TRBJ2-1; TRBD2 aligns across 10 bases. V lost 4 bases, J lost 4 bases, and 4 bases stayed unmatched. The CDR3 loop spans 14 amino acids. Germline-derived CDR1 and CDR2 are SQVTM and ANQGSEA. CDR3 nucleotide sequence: TGCAGCGTTGCCCTAGCGGGAGTATACAATGAGCAGTTCTTC. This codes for CSVALAGVYNEQFF.

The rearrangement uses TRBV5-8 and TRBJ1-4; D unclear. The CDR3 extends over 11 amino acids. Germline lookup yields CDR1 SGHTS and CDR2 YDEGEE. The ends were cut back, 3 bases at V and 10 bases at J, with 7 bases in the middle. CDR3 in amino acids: CASSWAGKLFF. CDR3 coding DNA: TGTGCCAGCAGCTGGGCGGGAAAACTGTTTTTT.

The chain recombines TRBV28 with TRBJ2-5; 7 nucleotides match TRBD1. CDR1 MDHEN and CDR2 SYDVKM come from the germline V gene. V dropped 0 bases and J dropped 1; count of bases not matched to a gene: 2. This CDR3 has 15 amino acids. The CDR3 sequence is CASSLWGQTQETQYF. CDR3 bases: TGTGCCAGCAGTTTATGGGGACAGACCCAAGAGACCCAGTACTTC.

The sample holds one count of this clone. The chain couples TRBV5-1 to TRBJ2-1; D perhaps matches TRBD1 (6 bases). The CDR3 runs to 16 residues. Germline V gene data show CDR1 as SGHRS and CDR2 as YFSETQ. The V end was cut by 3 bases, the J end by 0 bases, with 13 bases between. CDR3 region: CASSYTGTRSYNEQFF. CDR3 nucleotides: TGCGCCAGCAGCTACACAGGGACCCGCTCCTACAATGAGCAGTTCTTC.

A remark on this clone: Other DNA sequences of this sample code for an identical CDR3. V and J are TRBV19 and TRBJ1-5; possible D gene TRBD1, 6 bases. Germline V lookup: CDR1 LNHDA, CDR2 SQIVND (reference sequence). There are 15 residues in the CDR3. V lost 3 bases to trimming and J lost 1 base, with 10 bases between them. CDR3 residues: CASSMGGASNQPQHF. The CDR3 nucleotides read TGTGCCAGTAGTATGGGGGGGGCAAGCAATCAGCCCCAGCATTTT.

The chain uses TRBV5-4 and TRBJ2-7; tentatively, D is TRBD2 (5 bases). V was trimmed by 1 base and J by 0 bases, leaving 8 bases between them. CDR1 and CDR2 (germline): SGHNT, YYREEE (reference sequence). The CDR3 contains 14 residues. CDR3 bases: TGTGCCAGCAGCTTGCTGGGGAGCTCCTACGAGCAGTACTTC. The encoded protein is CASSLLGSSYEQYF. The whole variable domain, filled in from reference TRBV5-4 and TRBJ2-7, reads ETGVTQSPTHLIKTRGQQVTLRCSSQSGHNTVSWYQQALGQGPQFIFQYYREEENGRGNFPPRFSGLQFPNYSSELNVNALELDDSALYLCASSLLGSSYEQYFGPGTRLTVT.

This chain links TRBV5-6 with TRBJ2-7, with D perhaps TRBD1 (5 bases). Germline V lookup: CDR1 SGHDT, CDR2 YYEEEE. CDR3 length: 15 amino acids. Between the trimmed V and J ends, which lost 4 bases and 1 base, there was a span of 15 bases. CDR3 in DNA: TGTGCCAGCAGCCTCCAAGGGGCCGAATCCTACGAGCAGTACTTC. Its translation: CASSLQGAESYEQYF.

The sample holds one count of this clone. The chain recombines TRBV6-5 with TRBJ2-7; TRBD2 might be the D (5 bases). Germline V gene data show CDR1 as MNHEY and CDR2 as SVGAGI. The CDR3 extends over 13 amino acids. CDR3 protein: CSAWAGSSYEQYF. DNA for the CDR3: TGTTCGGCATGGGCGGGCAGCTCCTACGAGCAGTACTTC.

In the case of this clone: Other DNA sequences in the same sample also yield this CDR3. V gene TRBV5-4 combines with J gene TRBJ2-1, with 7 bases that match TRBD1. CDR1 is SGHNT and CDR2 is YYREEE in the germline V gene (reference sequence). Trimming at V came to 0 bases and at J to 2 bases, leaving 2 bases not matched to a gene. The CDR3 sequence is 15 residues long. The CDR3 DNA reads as TGTGCCAGCAGCTTGGGACAGGGTACCTACAATGAGCAGTTCTTC. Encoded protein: CASSLGQGTYNEQFF.

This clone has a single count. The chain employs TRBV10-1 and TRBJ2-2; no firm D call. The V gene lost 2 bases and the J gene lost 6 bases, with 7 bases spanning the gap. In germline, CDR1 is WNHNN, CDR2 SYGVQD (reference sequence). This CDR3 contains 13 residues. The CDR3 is CASSEVFSGELFF. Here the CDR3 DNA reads TGCGCCAGCAGTGAGGTCTTCTCCGGGGAGCTGTTTTTT.

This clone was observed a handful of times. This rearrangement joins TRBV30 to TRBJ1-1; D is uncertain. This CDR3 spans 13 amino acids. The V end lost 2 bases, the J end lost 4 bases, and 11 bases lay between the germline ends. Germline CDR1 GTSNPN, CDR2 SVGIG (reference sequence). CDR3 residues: CAWSSSGSTEAFF. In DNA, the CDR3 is TGTGCCTGGAGTTCCTCTGGGAGCACTGAAGCTTTCTTT.

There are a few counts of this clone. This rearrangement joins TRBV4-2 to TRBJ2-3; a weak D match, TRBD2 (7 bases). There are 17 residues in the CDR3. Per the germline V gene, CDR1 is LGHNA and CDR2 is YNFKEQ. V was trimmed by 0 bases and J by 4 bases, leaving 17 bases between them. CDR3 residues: CASSQDLGRGRPDTQYF. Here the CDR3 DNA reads TGTGCCAGCAGCCAAGATCTGGGGCGGGGGCGCCCAGATACGCAGTATTTT.

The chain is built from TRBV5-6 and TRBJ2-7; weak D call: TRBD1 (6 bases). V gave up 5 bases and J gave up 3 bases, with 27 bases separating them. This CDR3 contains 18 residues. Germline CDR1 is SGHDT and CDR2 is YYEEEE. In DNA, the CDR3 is TGTGCCAGCAGGAAAAAAGCCCGGGTATGGGACACTATCTACGAGCAGTACTTC. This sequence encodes CASRKKARVWDTIYEQYF.

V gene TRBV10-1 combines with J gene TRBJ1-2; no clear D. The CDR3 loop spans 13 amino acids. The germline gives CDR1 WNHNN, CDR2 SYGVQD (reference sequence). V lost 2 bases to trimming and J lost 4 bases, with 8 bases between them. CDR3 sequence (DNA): TGCGCCAGCAGTGAGGCGGGAACCTATGGCTACACCTTC. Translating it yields CASSEAGTYGYTF.

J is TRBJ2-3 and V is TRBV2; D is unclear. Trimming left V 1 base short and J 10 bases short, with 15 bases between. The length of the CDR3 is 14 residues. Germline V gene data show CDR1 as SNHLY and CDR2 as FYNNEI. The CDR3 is CASSEGRPARPQYF. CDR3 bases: TGTGCCAGCAGTGAAGGCAGGCCGGCTCGTCCGCAGTATTTT.

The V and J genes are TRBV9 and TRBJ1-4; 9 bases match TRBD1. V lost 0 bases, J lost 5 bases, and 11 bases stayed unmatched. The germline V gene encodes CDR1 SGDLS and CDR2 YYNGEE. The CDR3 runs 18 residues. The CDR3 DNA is TGTGCCAGCAGCGTAGCTACAACGCCCGGGACAGGGAATGAAAAACTGTTTTTT. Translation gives CASSVATTPGTGNEKLFF.